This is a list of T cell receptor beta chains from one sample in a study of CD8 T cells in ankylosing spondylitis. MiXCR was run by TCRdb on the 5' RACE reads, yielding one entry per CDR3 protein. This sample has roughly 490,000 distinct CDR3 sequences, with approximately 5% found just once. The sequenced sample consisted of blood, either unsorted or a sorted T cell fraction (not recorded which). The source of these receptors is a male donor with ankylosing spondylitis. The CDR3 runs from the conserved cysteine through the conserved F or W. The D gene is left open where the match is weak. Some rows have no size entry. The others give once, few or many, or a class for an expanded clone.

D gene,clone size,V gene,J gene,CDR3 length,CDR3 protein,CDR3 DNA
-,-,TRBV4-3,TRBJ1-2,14,CASSQGPENYGYTF,TGCGCCAGCAGCCAAGGGCCCGAGAACTATGGCTACACCTTC
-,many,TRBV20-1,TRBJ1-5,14,CSARGGSLNQPQHF,TGCAGTGCTAGAGGGGGCAGTCTCAATCAGCCCCAGCATTTT
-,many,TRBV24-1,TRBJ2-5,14,CATSDSLGGETQYF,TGTGCCACCAGTGACTCACTCGGGGGAGAGACCCAGTACTTC
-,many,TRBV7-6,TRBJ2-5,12,CASSYLGGTQYF,TGTGCCAGCAGCTATCTTGGGGGGACCCAGTACTTC
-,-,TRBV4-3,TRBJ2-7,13,CASSQTARGEQYF,TGCGCCAGCAGCCAAACAGCCCGGGGCGAGCAGTACTTC
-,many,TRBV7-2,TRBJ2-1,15,CASSPKGGSTNEQFF,TGTGCCAGCAGCCCGAAGGGGGGCAGTACCAATGAGCAGTTCTTC
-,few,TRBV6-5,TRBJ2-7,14,CASSYTRGIYEQYF,TGTGCCAGCAGTTATACTCGAGGAATCTACGAGCAGTACTTC
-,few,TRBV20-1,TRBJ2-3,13,CSVRKDGTDTQYF,TGCAGTGTCAGAAAGGATGGCACAGATACGCAGTATTTT
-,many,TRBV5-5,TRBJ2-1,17,CASSLRVAGTNHNEQFF,TGTGCCAGCAGCTTGAGGGTTGCGGGAACAAACCACAATGAGCAGTTCTTC
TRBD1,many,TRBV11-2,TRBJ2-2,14,CASTPDRETGELFF,TGTGCCAGCACCCCAGACAGGGAGACCGGGGAGCTGTTTTTT
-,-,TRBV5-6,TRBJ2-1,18,CASSRMIGGSLSYNEQFF,TGTGCCAGCTCCCGAATGATAGGAGGGTCGCTGTCATACAATGAGCAGTTCTTC
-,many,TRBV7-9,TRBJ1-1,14,CASSGGLMGSGAFF,TGTGCCAGCAGCGGAGGGCTAATGGGGTCGGGAGCTTTCTTT
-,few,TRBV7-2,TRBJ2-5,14,CASSLGWGQETQYF,TGTGCCAGCAGCTTAGGCTGGGGGCAAGAGACCCAGTACTTC
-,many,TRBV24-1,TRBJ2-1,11,CAIGPAREQFF,TGTGCCATTGGACCCGCCAGGGAGCAGTTCTTC
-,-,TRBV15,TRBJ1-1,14,CAPSGRMLNTEAFF,TGTGCCCCGTCCGGACGGATGTTGAACACTGAAGCTTTCTTT
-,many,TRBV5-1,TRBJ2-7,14,CASSSTGSLTEQYF,TGCGCCAGCAGCTCTACAGGGTCCTTAACCGAGCAGTACTTC
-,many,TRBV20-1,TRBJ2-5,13,CSARGGAGETQYF,TGCAGTGCTAGAGGGGGGGCCGGGGAGACCCAGTACTTC
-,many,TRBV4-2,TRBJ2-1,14,CASSKQGFDNEQFF,TGTGCCAGCAGCAAACAGGGTTTCGACAATGAGCAGTTCTTC
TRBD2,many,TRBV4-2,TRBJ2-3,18,CASSLGIASGQGGDTQYF,TGTGCCAGCAGCCTTGGGATAGCTAGCGGGCAGGGTGGAGATACGCAGTATTTT
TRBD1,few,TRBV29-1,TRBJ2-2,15,CSVPMDRSNTGELFF,TGCAGCGTACCAATGGACAGGTCGAACACCGGGGAGCTGTTTTTT
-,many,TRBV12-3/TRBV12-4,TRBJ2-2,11,CASTTGGELFF,TGTGCCAGCACGACAGGCGGGGAGCTGTTTTTT
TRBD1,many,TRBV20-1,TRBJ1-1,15,CSARRTGDLNTEAFF,TGCAGTGCTCGAAGGACAGGGGATCTAAACACTGAAGCTTTCTTT
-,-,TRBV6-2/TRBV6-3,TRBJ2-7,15,CASSYFTRTVYEQYF,TGTGCCAGCAGTTACTTTACAAGGACAGTCTACGAGCAGTACTTC
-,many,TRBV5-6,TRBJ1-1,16,CASSLAQGDWNTEAFF,TGTGCCAGCAGCTTGGCCCAAGGGGATTGGAACACTGAAGCTTTCTTT